These T cell receptor beta chains were read from a single sample in a study of T cells in Graves' hyperthyroidism and ophthalmopathy. TCRdb redid the calling of the multiplex PCR reads with MiXCR, one entry per CDR3 protein. The sample consists of about 480,000 distinct CDR3 sequences, around a quarter of them appearing once. What was sequenced was blood. These receptor sequences come from a woman in her 30s with Graves' ophthalmopathy. Both conserved end residues are part of each CDR3. The D gene is left open where the match is weak. Only part of the rows carry a size: once, few, many, or a class if the clone is expanded.

D: NA
size: many
J: TRBJ1-1
V: TRBV2
DNA: TGTGCCAGCAAAACCGAAAAGAACACTGAAGCTTTCTTT
CDR3: CASKTEKNTEAFF

D: TRBD1
size: few
J: TRBJ2-5
V: TRBV2
DNA: TGTGCCAGCAAACTGGACAGGAGTCAAGAGGCCCAGTACTTC
CDR3: CASKLDRSQEAQYF

D: NA
size: many
J: TRBJ1-4
V: TRBV12-3/TRBV12-4
DNA: TGTGCCAGCAGTGCCCAAGCAACTAATGAAAAACTGTTTTTT
CDR3: CASSAQATNEKLFF

D: NA
size: NA
J: TRBJ2-5
V: TRBV28
DNA: TGTGCCAGCGGTGTGATCAGTCAAGAGACCCAGTACTTC
CDR3: CASGVISQETQYF

D: NA
size: many
J: TRBJ1-5
V: TRBV6-1
DNA: TGTGCCAGCAGTGAGCGGTTTAGGACAGCGTTTCAGCCCCAGCATTTT
CDR3: CASSERFRTAFQPQHF

D: NA
size: many
J: TRBJ2-2
V: TRBV12-3/TRBV12-4
DNA: TGTGCCAGCAGTTTGGGGGGGGGCCGTACCGGGGAGCTGTTTTTT
CDR3: CASSLGGGRTGELFF

D: NA
size: many
J: TRBJ1-2
V: TRBV6-5
DNA: TGTGCCAGCAGTTACTCGCCAGGGACGGGCGGCTACACCTTC
CDR3: CASSYSPGTGGYTF

D: NA
size: few
J: TRBJ2-5
V: TRBV15
DNA: TGTGCCACCAGCAGAGATCTCTGGGAAGAGACCCAGTACTTC
CDR3: CATSRDLWEETQYF

D: TRBD1
size: many
J: TRBJ1-5
V: TRBV7-2
DNA: TGTGCCAGCAGCTCAGACAGGGGACATCAGCCCCAGCATTTT
CDR3: CASSSDRGHQPQHF

D: NA
size: NA
J: TRBJ1-1
V: TRBV12-3/TRBV12-4
DNA: TGTGCCAGCACCCTCAGAGGTAACACTGAAGCTTTCTTT
CDR3: CASTLRGNTEAFF

D: TRBD1
size: many
J: TRBJ1-5
V: TRBV4-1
DNA: TGCGCCAGCAGCCTTTCGCTAACAGGGGGCAATCAGCCCCAGCATTTT
CDR3: CASSLSLTGGNQPQHF

D: TRBD1
size: NA
J: TRBJ1-2
V: TRBV6-1
DNA: TGTGCCAGCAGGACCCCCGGGACAGGGGCTGGCTACACCTTC
CDR3: CASRTPGTGAGYTF

D: NA
size: NA
J: TRBJ1-6
V: TRBV20-1
DNA: TGCAGTGCTAGAGAATCGGGTGGAAATTCACCCCTCCACTTT
CDR3: CSARESGGNSPLHF

D: NA
size: NA
J: TRBJ2-5
V: TRBV30
DNA: TGTGCCTGGGCCGGGACTTCACAAGAGACCCAGTACTTC
CDR3: CAWAGTSQETQYF

D: NA
size: NA
J: TRBJ2-7
V: TRBV12-3/TRBV12-4
DNA: TGTGCCACCAGGGCAGGGGACGAGCAGTACTTC
CDR3: CATRAGDEQYF

D: NA
size: many
J: TRBJ1-1
V: TRBV4-1
DNA: TGCGCCAGCAGCCAAGATTCCCAAACAGGGTTCAGGGCTTTCTTT
CDR3: CASSQDSQTGFRAFF

D: NA
size: many
J: TRBJ2-2
V: TRBV12-5
DNA: TGTGCTAGTGGTCCGGAGTACACCGGGGAGCTGTTTTTT
CDR3: CASGPEYTGELFF

D: NA
size: few
J: TRBJ1-2
V: TRBV3-1
DNA: TGTGCCAGCAGCCAAGGTTCAAGTGGCTACACCTTC
CDR3: CASSQGSSGYTF

D: NA
size: few
J: TRBJ2-5
V: TRBV4-1
DNA: TGCGCCAGCAGCCAAGCAGGGCCAGGGGAGTACCAAGAGACCCAGTACTTC
CDR3: CASSQAGPGEYQETQYF

D: NA
size: NA
J: TRBJ2-5
V: TRBV6-1
DNA: TGTGCCAGCAGTAAGCCGGGACCACGAACATCCCAGTACTTC
CDR3: CASSKPGPRTSQYF